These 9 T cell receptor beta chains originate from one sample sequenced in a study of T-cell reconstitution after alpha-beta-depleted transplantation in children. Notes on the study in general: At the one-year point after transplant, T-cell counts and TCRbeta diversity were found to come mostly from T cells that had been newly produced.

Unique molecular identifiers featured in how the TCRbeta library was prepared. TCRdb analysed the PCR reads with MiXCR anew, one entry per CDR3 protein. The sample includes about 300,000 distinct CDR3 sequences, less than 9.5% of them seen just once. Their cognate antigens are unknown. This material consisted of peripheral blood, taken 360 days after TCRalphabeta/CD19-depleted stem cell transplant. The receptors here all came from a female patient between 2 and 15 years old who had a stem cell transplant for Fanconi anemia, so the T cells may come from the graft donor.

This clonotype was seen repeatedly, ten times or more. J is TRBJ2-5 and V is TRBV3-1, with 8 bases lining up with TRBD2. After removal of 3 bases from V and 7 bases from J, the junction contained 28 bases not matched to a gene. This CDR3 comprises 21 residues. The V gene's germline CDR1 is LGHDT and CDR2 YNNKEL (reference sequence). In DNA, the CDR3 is TGTGCCAGCAGCCATCCCCCGGGCAGCGGGGGAACCCCAAGAGCAGGAGGGACCCAGTACTTC. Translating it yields CASSHPPGSGGTPRAGGTQYF.

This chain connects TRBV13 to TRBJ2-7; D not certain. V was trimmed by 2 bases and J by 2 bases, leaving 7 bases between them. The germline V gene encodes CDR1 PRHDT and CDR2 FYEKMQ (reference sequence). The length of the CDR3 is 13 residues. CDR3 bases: TGTGCCAGCAGCTTAAGGCTGCCCTACGAGCAGTACTTC. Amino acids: CASSLRLPYEQYF.

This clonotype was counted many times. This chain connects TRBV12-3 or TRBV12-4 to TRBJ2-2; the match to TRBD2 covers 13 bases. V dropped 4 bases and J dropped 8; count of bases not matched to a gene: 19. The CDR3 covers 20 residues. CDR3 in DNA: TGTGCCAGCAGTTCCCGTAGACACCCGGGACTAGCGGGAACGACGGGGGAGCTGTTTTTT. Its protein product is CASSSRRHPGLAGTTGELFF.

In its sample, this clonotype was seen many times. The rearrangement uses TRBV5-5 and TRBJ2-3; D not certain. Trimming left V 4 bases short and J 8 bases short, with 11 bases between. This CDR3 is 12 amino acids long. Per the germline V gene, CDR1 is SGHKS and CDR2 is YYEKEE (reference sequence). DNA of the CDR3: TGTGCCAGCAGCCTCCTAAGGTCTACGCAGTATTTT. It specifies CASSLLRSTQYF.

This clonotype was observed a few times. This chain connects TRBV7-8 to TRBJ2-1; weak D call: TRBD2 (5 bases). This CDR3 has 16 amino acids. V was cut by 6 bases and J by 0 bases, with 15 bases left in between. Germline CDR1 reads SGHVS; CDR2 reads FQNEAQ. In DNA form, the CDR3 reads TGTGCCAGCAGAGGCCCCACTAGTGCCTCCTACAATGAGCAGTTCTTC. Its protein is CASRGPTSASYNEQFF.

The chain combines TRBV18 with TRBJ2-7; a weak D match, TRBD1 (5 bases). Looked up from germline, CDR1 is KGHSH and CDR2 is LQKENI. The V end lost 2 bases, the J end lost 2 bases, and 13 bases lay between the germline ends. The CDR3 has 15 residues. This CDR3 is CASSPSTVITYEQYF. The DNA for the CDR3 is TGTGCCAGCTCACCATCGACAGTGATAACCTACGAGCAGTACTTC.

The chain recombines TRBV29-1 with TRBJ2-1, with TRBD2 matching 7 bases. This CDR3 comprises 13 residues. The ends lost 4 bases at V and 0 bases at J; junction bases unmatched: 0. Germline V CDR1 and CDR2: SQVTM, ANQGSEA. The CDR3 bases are TGCAGCGTTGGCGGGAGCTCCTACAATGAGCAGTTCTTC. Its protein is CSVGGSSYNEQFF.

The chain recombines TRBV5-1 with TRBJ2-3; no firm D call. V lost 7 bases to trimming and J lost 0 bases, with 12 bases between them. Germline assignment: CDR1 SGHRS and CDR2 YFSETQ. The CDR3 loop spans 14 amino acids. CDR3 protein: CASLPRPSTDTQYF. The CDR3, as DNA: TGCGCCAGCTTACCCAGGCCTAGCACAGATACGCAGTATTTT.

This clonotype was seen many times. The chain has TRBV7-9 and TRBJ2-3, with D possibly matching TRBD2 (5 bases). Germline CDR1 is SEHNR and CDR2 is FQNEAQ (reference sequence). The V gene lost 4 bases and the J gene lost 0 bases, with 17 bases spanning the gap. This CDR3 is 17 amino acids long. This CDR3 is CASSSNPPGISTDTQYF. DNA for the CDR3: TGTGCCAGCAGCTCAAACCCTCCCGGGATTAGCACAGATACGCAGTATTTT.